The 8 T cell receptor beta chains below were found in one sample sequenced in a study of blood T cell repertoires in COVID-19. TCRdb keeps only in-frame clones here, not all; method: immunoSEQ multiplex PCR. The repertoire consists of about 160,000 clones, with roughly nine tenths occurring once and the leading ten covering 15% to 20%. The sample was peripheral blood. Receptor source: a man aged 60 to 69 with active or convalescent COVID-19.

The chain uses TRBV7-8 and TRBJ2-3; the D gene is possibly TRBD1 (6 bases). V was pared by 5 bases and J by 0 bases, with 12 bases between. The CDR3 spans 15 residues. Per the germline V gene, CDR1 is SGHVS and CDR2 is FQNEAQ. The chain's CDR3 is CASSGNRASTDTQYF. The CDR3 DNA reads as TGTGCCAGCAGCGGAAACAGGGCTAGCACAGATACGCAGTATTTT.

The rearrangement uses TRBV6-1 and TRBJ1-4; D gene ambiguous. V was pared by 1 base and J by 7 bases, with 7 bases between. Per the germline V gene, CDR1 is MNHNS and CDR2 is SASEGT. There are 13 residues in the CDR3. The CDR3 region has the DNA TGTGCCAGCAGTGAAGGGTTCGGTGAAAAACTGTTTTTT. It yields the protein CASSEGFGEKLFF.

The chain carries TRBV2 and TRBJ1-1; no firm D call. Germline V gene lookup returns CDR1 SNHLY and CDR2 FYNNEI. The CDR3 totals 13 residues. The V end lost 6 bases, the J end lost 1 base, and 9 bases lay between the germline ends. In DNA form, the CDR3 reads TGTGCCAGCAGCGCACAGCAGAACACTGAAGCTTTCTTT. Translation gives CASSAQQNTEAFF.

This sequence joins TRBV11-2 and TRBJ1-3; D not resolved. The CDR3 is 17 amino acids. Trimming took 3 bases from V and 0 from J, leaving 15 bases between them. The germline CDR1 and CDR2 sequences are SGHAT and FQNNGV. The CDR3 region is CASSLISLSISGNTIYF. The CDR3 DNA is TGTGCCAGCAGCTTGATTTCACTCTCCATCTCTGGAAACACCATATATTTT.

This clone was seen a few times. The rearrangement joins TRBV5-4 to TRBJ1-6; 8 bases are shared with TRBD1. The germline V gene encodes CDR1 SGHNT and CDR2 YYREEE (reference sequence). This CDR3 has 17 residues. V gave up 1 base and J gave up 7 bases; unmatched junction bases: 10. The CDR3 spells CASSLRMTGVINSPLHF. The CDR3 DNA reads TGTGCCAGCAGCTTGAGGATGACAGGGGTGATAAATTCACCCCTCCACTTT.

V is TRBV13 and J is TRBJ1-5; D is unclear. Trimming took off 3 bases at V and 1 base at J, with 10 bases between the two ends. The CDR3 is 15 amino acids. Germline-derived CDR1 and CDR2 are PRHDT and FYEKMQ (reference sequence). As DNA, the CDR3 is TGTGCCAGCAGCTTTGGCAGGTCGAGCAATCAGCCCCAGCATTTT. Translating gives CASSFGRSSNQPQHF.

This chain uses TRBV2 with TRBJ1-2, with D hard to call. Between the trimmed V and J ends, which lost 4 bases and 4 bases, there was a span of 13 bases. This CDR3 contains 14 residues. CDR1 is SNHLY, CDR2 FYNNEI, per germline. CDR3 bases: TGTGCCAGCAGTGGGGAGGCCCTCCCCTATGGCTACACCTTC. Protein sequence: CASSGEALPYGYTF.

The V and J genes are TRBV15 and TRBJ1-1; TRBD1 aligns across 8 bases. The CDR3 is 13 residues long. The trim removed 2 bases at V and 8 bases at J, leaving 4 bases unmatched. Germline V gene lookup returns CDR1 LNHNV and CDR2 YYDKDF (reference sequence). In nucleotides, the CDR3 is TGTGCCACCAGCAGAAACCGGGACAGGGAAGCTTTCTTT. It specifies CATSRNRDREAFF.